A single sample is the source of the 16 T cell receptor beta chains below, sequenced in a study of response to subunit inactivated influenza vaccine. Using its own MiXCR run on the RT-PCR reads, TCRdb lists one record per CDR3 protein. The table has about 300,000 distinct CDR3 sequences, 22% seen once. This specimen consisted of PBMCs from blood, obtained less than 22 months after vaccination. The origin of the receptors is a man between 50 and 75 years old who received an inactivated influenza vaccine.

The rearrangement joins TRBV9 to TRBJ2-1; D unclear. The CDR3 sequence is 14 residues long. The germline V gene has CDR1 SGDLS and CDR2 YYNGEE. Trimming cost V 3 bases and J 3 bases, with 10 bases left between them. This CDR3 is CASSATTYYNEQFF. The CDR3, as DNA: TGTGCCAGCAGCGCCACTACTTACTACAATGAGCAGTTCTTC.

The chain combines TRBV4-1 with TRBJ2-3; tentative D call: TRBD2 (6 bases). Germline loops: CDR1 MGHRA, CDR2 YSYEKL. V was cut by 4 bases and J by 3 bases, with 20 bases left in between. CDR3 length: 17 residues. CDR3 sequence reads: CASSPVLSDAGTDTQYF. The CDR3 DNA follows: TGCGCCAGCAGCCCCGTACTGTCGGACGCGGGAACAGATACGCAGTATTTT.

The V gene is TRBV2, the J gene TRBJ2-6; 8 bases match TRBD2. Losses at the gene ends were 5 bases for V and 4 bases for J; bases not matched to a gene: 13. The CDR3 is 18 residues long. Germline lookup yields CDR1 SNHLY and CDR2 FYNNEI. CDR3 nucleotide sequence: TGTGCCAGCAGTCCTCGTAGCGGGACTCAAAGAGGGGCCAACGTCCTGACTTTC. Protein product: CASSPRSGTQRGANVLTF.

This chain uses TRBV12-3 or TRBV12-4 with TRBJ2-4; 7 positions match TRBD2. V lost 3 bases and J lost 8; bases outside the gene matches: 4. This CDR3 has 13 amino acids. The CDR3 coding sequence is TGTGCCAGCAGTTTTTCAGGGAGGGACATTCAGTACTTC. It is translated as CASSFSGRDIQYF.

The chain combines TRBV5-1 with TRBJ2-3, with 9 bases lining up with TRBD1. Unmatched junction bases numbered 10, after V lost 4 bases and J lost 4 bases. CDR1 is SGHRS and CDR2 is YFSETQ in the germline V gene. This CDR3 is built from 16 residues. CDR3 nucleotides: TGCGCCAGCAGCCAAGGGACAGGGAAGGGCGCAGATACGCAGTATTTT. It specifies CASSQGTGKGADTQYF.

There are a few counts of this clonotype. The chain recombines TRBV4-2 with TRBJ2-1; TRBD2 is a possible D gene (6 bases). CDR1 and CDR2 (germline): LGHNA, YNFKEQ. This CDR3 is 15 amino acids long. V lost 2 bases, J lost 4 bases, and 12 bases lay in between. The CDR3 protein is CASSQPDYRYNEQFF. The CDR3 region has the DNA TGTGCCAGCAGCCAACCGGACTACCGATACAATGAGCAGTTCTTC.

This chain joins TRBV29-1 and TRBJ2-5; TRBD1 might be the D (5 bases). Germline CDR1 SQVTM, CDR2 ANQGSEA. The length of the CDR3 is 13 residues. Trimming cost V 3 bases and J 4 bases, with 12 bases left between them. The chain's CDR3 is CSVEQGRRETQYF. As DNA, the CDR3 is TGCAGCGTTGAGCAGGGAAGGAGAGAGACCCAGTACTTC.

This clonotype was picked up a small number of times. The CDR3 DNA reads TGCAGTGCTAGTCTACGGATTGGGTATGGCTACACCTTC. This sequence encodes CSASLRIGYGYTF. The rearrangement uses TRBV20-1 and TRBJ1-2; D gene ambiguous. CDR1 and CDR2 (germline): DFQATT, SNEGSKA (reference sequence). The V end was cut by 3 bases, the J end by 5 bases, with 13 bases between. The CDR3 spans 13 residues.

This clonotype occurred a few times. The genes are TRBV6-1 and TRBJ1-2; 7 nucleotides agree with TRBD1. The ends lost 4 bases at V and 6 bases at J; junction bases unmatched: 14. This CDR3 contains 16 residues. Germline CDR1 is MNHNS and CDR2 is SASEGT. This CDR3 is CASSGSSGGIGNGYTF. DNA for the CDR3: TGTGCCAGCAGTGGAAGCTCAGGGGGTATCGGGAATGGCTACACCTTC.

This clonotype came up many times. The CDR3, as DNA: TGCGCCAGCAGCCAAGATCCCCGTGCGGACACCATATATTTT. Its translation is CASSQDPRADTIYF. V gene TRBV4-1 combines with J gene TRBJ1-3; D remains ambiguous. Trimming took 0 bases from V and 8 from J, leaving 11 bases between them. The germline V gene has CDR1 MGHRA and CDR2 YSYEKL. This CDR3 has 14 residues.

This clonotype was detected ten times or more. The genes are TRBV12-3 or TRBV12-4 and TRBJ1-2; TRBD1 matches at 9 bases. Trimming removed 5 bases from V and 8 bases from J; junction bases left unmatched: 12. The CDR3 covers 15 residues. This CDR3 reads CASSPTGQGAPGYTF. The CDR3 nucleotides are TGTGCCAGCAGTCCGACGGGACAGGGAGCTCCCGGCTACACCTTC.

The chain is built from TRBV19 and TRBJ1-6, with D perhaps TRBD1 (5 bases). This CDR3 has 14 amino acids. Germline-derived CDR1 and CDR2 are LNHDA and SQIVND (reference sequence). The V gene lost 3 bases and the J gene lost 6 bases, with 9 bases spanning the gap. CDR3 amino acids: CASSIGTANSPLHF. CDR3 bases: TGTGCCAGTAGTATCGGGACCGCTAATTCACCCCTCCACTTT.

This clonotype appeared many times. CDR3 protein: CASIRTLGEKLFF. For the CDR3, the DNA is TGTGCCAGCATCCGGACCCTGGGGGAAAAACTGTTTTTT. This rearrangement joins TRBV12-3 or TRBV12-4 to TRBJ1-4; no clear D gene. The CDR3 sequence is 13 residues long. With 7 bases removed from V and 8 bases from J, the gap between germline ends came to 14 bases.

This clonotype came up a few times. V is TRBV7-2 and J is TRBJ1-2; no firm D call. The CDR3 spans 16 residues. Per the germline V gene, CDR1 is SGHTA and CDR2 is FQGNSA. V dropped 6 bases and J dropped 3 bases, with 20 bases sitting between them. As DNA, the CDR3 is TGTGCCAGCAGTTATGTAGCGTCATCTCAAGACTATGGCTACACCTTC. It is translated as CASSYVASSQDYGYTF.

V and J are TRBV24-1 and TRBJ2-1, with 14 positions matching TRBD2. J lost 8 bases, V lost 4 bases, and 6 bases had no gene match. Germline V lookup: CDR1 KGHDR, CDR2 SFDVKD. The length of the CDR3 is 16 residues. CDR3 nucleotides: TGTGCCACCAGTGAGTCGACTAGCGGGAGGGCCCATGAGCAGTTCTTC. It encodes CATSESTSGRAHEQFF.

The chain links TRBV2 to TRBJ1-5; perhaps TRBD1 as D (6 bases). Trimming cost V 6 bases and J 3 bases, with 18 bases left between them. The CDR3 runs 16 residues. Germline V CDR1 and CDR2: SNHLY, FYNNEI. CDR3 loop: CASSALQGPLNQPQHF. In nucleotides, the CDR3 is TGTGCCAGCAGCGCGCTCCAGGGGCCCCTCAATCAGCCCCAGCATTTT.